The 2 T cell receptor beta chains below were found in one sample sequenced in a study of chemoradiotherapy in HPV16-positive cancers. Repertoires were generated with immunoSEQ multiplex PCR, while TCRdb's copy carries only in-frame clones and drops some. The sample consists of around 30,000 clones, 70% to 90% of them appearing once. The source material was blood, sampled from a patient who underwent chemoradiotherapy. The receptors were gathered from a human donor with HPV-associated anogenital cancer.

V gene TRBV7-7 combines with J gene TRBJ2-3, with D perhaps TRBD1 or TRBD2 (5 bases each). Per germline, CDR1 SSHAT and CDR2 FNYEAQ (reference sequence). Trimming pared 1 base from V and 0 bases from J, leaving 5 bases between. The CDR3 is 14 amino acids. The CDR3 DNA reads as TGTGCCAGCAGCTTAGGGGACAGCACAGATACGCAGTATTTT. Translation: CASSLGDSTDTQYF.

The CDR3 sequence is CAWSSGGTNYGYTF. The CDR3 DNA reads as TGTGCCTGGAGTTCAGGGGGAACTAACTATGGCTACACCTTC. This sequence joins TRBV30 and TRBJ1-2; 7 bases map to TRBD1. The V segment lost 2 bases and the J segment 0 bases; nucleotides outside the gene matches: 3. The CDR3 is 14 amino acids. The germline CDR1 and CDR2 sequences are GTSNPN and SVGIG (reference sequence).